This passage covers 24 T cell receptor beta chains from one sample sequenced in a study of blood T cell repertoires in COVID-19. Profiled with immunoSEQ multiplex PCR; TCRdb holds only in-frame clones, not every one. Found here are just under 350,000 clones, about 86% of them singletons; the top ten hold around 3%. Sequencing was performed on peripheral blood. The source of these receptors is a man aged 25-45 years with active or convalescent COVID-19.

V usage is TRBV29-1 and J usage is TRBJ1-6; TRBD1 aligns across 8 bases. There are 12 residues in the CDR3. Germline lookup yields CDR1 SQVTM and CDR2 ANQGSEA. The V and J ends lost 4 bases and 8 bases, in that order; junction bases with no gene match: 1. CDR3 DNA sequence: TGCAGCGTTGGGGGACAGGATTCACCCCTCCACTTT. Amino acids: CSVGGQDSPLHF.

The V and J genes are TRBV4-1 and TRBJ1-1, with a weak D call TRBD1 (6 bases). V lost 2 bases to trimming and J lost 13 bases, with 11 bases between them. This CDR3 has 11 residues. The germline V gene has CDR1 MGHRA and CDR2 YSYEKL. The CDR3 sequence: CASSQLDRIFF. The DNA of the CDR3 is TGCGCCAGCAGCCAATTAGACAGGATTTTCTTT.

The chain combines TRBV4-1 with TRBJ2-3; D is perhaps TRBD1 (6 bases). Trimming stripped 1 base from V and 3 bases from J, with 11 bases between. The germline CDR1 and CDR2 sequences are MGHRA and YSYEKL. This CDR3 has 15 residues. Written as DNA, the CDR3 is TGCGCCAGCAGCCAAGTACAGGGATTGACAGATACGCAGTATTTT. Protein: CASSQVQGLTDTQYF.

This chain's CDR3 is CASSQAWTSNEQFF. CDR3 in DNA: TGCGCCAGCAGCCAAGCTTGGACTAGCAATGAGCAGTTCTTC. The chain combines TRBV4-3 with TRBJ2-1; 7 positions agree with TRBD2. Germline lookup yields CDR1 LGHNA and CDR2 YSLEER. With 1 base clipped from V and 6 bases from J, the junction kept 3 bases outside the gene matches. There are 14 residues in the CDR3.

In the case of this clone: This CDR3 is also generated by other DNA sequences in the sample. The V gene is TRBV19, the J gene TRBJ2-5; 8 bases are a match to TRBD1. CDR1 is LNHDA, CDR2 SQIVND, per germline (reference sequence). The trim removed 6 bases at V and 2 bases at J, leaving 2 bases unmatched. The CDR3 runs to 13 residues. The CDR3 loop is CASRDRGQETQYF. CDR3 DNA sequence: TGTGCCAGTAGAGACAGGGGACAAGAGACCCAGTACTTC.

The rearrangement uses TRBV2 and TRBJ2-2; D remains unclear. Germline CDR1 is SNHLY and CDR2 is FYNNEI. The CDR3 is 13 amino acids. Trimming took 2 bases from V and 7 from J, leaving 8 bases between them. The CDR3 sequence: CASSELALGELFF. The CDR3, as DNA: TGTGCCAGCAGTGAACTGGCCCTCGGGGAGCTGTTTTTT.

This clone showed up just a few times. Other DNA sequences in this specimen translate into the identical CDR3. The chain joins TRBV27 to TRBJ1-2, with 8 bases lining up with TRBD1. From germline, CDR1 is MNHEY and CDR2 SMNVEV (reference sequence). Unmatched junction bases numbered 5, after V lost 6 bases and J lost 2 bases. The CDR3 loop spans 14 amino acids. The CDR3: CASSSGTGNYGYTF. Here the CDR3 DNA reads TGTGCCAGCAGCTCCGGGACAGGCAACTATGGCTACACCTTC.

This chain uses TRBV6-2 or TRBV6-3 with TRBJ2-6; maybe TRBD1 (6 bases). The germline gives CDR1 MNHEY, CDR2 SVGEGT. The length of the CDR3 is 17 residues. Trimming shortened V by 2 bases and J by 4 bases, and 15 bases separated the two germline ends. The CDR3 sequence: CASSYTSTGPGANVLTF. The CDR3 DNA is TGTGCCAGCAGTTACACTTCCACAGGGCCAGGGGCCAACGTCCTGACTTTC.

The chain recombines TRBV6-5 with TRBJ1-1; a weak D match, TRBD1 (5 bases). The V gene's germline CDR1 is MNHEY and CDR2 SVGAGI. Deletions cut 7 bases from V and 5 bases from J, with 14 bases between. This CDR3 has 13 amino acids. The CDR3 sequence is CASNTGGRTEAFF. CDR3 in DNA: TGTGCCAGCAACACCGGGGGGAGGACTGAAGCTTTCTTT.

The rearrangement joins TRBV11-3 to TRBJ1-1; D gene ambiguous. Trimming removed 2 bases from V and 5 bases from J, with 24 bases in between. This CDR3 has 18 amino acids. The germline V gene encodes CDR1 SGHNT and CDR2 YENEEA. As DNA, the CDR3 is TGTGCCAGCAGCTTAAATCCTACAGAACCCCGCCGGTGTACTGAAGCTTTCTTT. Amino acids: CASSLNPTEPRRCTEAFF.

The chain employs TRBV4-3 and TRBJ2-3; 13 bases map to TRBD2. V trimming: 3 bases; J trimming: 5 bases; junction bases outside the gene matches: 17. Germline CDR1 reads LGHNA; CDR2 reads YSLEER. The CDR3 totals 20 residues. The DNA of the CDR3 is TGCGCCAGCAGCCAGTTCCCGACTCTCGGACTAGCGGGGGCTGGAGATACGCAGTATTTT. Protein: CASSQFPTLGLAGAGDTQYF.

The rearrangement uses TRBV19 and TRBJ2-1; 7 bases line up with TRBD1. The J segment lost 7 bases and the V segment lost 7 bases, leaving 10 bases of the junction unmatched. Per the germline V gene, CDR1 is LNHDA and CDR2 is SQIVND (reference sequence). This CDR3 is 14 amino acids long. CDR3 coding DNA: TGTGCCAGTACTAAGAGGGGGCTGGGGAATGAGCAGTTCTTC. Its protein product is CASTKRGLGNEQFF.

This rearrangement joins TRBV7-8 to TRBJ2-3, with a weak D call TRBD1 (5 bases). Deletions cut 3 bases from V and 5 bases from J, with 9 bases between. Germline V gene data show CDR1 as SGHVS and CDR2 as FQNEAQ. The CDR3 runs 13 residues. For the CDR3, the DNA is TGTGCCAGCAGCTTTGAAGACAGAGATACGCAGTATTTT. It specifies CASSFEDRDTQYF.

The rearrangement links TRBV3-1 (or the pseudogene TRBV3-2) to TRBJ1-1, with D possibly matching TRBD1 (6 bases). The CDR3 runs to 14 residues. The germline V gene has CDR1 LGHDT and CDR2 YNNKEL (reference sequence). V lost 0 bases to trimming and J lost 5 bases, with 10 bases between them. The CDR3 nucleotides read TGTGCCAGCAGCCAAGAGGGGGCGGATACTGAAGCTTTCTTT. Encoded protein: CASSQEGADTEAFF.

Worth noting for this clone: This sequence may be a read error, since a much larger clone differs from it by one base. Other nucleotide sequences from this sample produce the same CDR3. The chain has TRBV3-1 (or the pseudogene TRBV3-2) and TRBJ1-1, with a weak D call TRBD1 (5 bases). The germline V and J ends were trimmed by 4 bases and 1 base, with 7 bases remaining between them. CDR3 length: 13 residues. The germline V gene encodes CDR1 LGHDT and CDR2 YNNKEL (reference sequence). In DNA, the CDR3 is TGTGCCAGCAGCCTGCAGGGGAACACTGAAGCTTTCTTT. Protein sequence: CASSLQGNTEAFF.

The chain carries TRBV19 and TRBJ1-1; 8 bases fit TRBD1. CDR3 size: 13 residues. Unmatched junction bases numbered 4, after V lost 4 bases and J lost 6 bases. Germline assignment: CDR1 LNHDA and CDR2 SQIVND (reference sequence). The CDR3 bases are TGTGCCAGTAGTACAGGGGGCAGGGCTGAAGCTTTCTTT. It translates to CASSTGGRAEAFF.

This chain links TRBV6-5 with TRBJ2-5; a weak D match, TRBD1 (7 bases). The germline CDR1 and CDR2 sequences are MNHEY and SVGAGI. The V end was cut by 10 bases, the J end by 5 bases, with 14 bases between. This CDR3 comprises 12 residues. CDR3 coding DNA: TGTGCCACCAGGGGGGCACGGGAGACCCAGTACTTC. Translating gives CATRGARETQYF.

The chain combines TRBV20-1 with TRBJ1-5, with no clear D. Trimming left V 6 bases short and J 4 bases short, with 10 bases between. The CDR3 has 12 amino acids. Germline-derived CDR1 and CDR2 are DFQATT and SNEGSKA (reference sequence). The CDR3 bases are TGCAGTGCGAGTCGAGGGAATCAGCCCCAGCATTTT. Amino acid sequence: CSASRGNQPQHF.

The genes are TRBV6-5 and TRBJ1-2; D gene uncertain. The CDR3 is made up of 14 amino acids. Germline-derived CDR1 and CDR2 are MNHEY and SVGAGI. The V and J ends lost 1 base and 0 bases respectively, with 6 bases between them. The CDR3 DNA follows: TGTGCCAGCAGTTACTTTCAGACTAACTATGGCTACACCTTC. This gives the protein CASSYFQTNYGYTF.

V gene TRBV7-2 combines with J gene TRBJ1-2; D unclear. V shed 3 bases and J shed 3 bases, with 8 bases lying between them. The CDR3 is 13 residues long. Germline V CDR1 and CDR2: SGHTA, FQGNSA. Written as DNA, the CDR3 is TGTGCCAGCAGCTTTAGCCGGGACTATGGCTACACCTTC. Protein: CASSFSRDYGYTF.

A single count supports this clone. The chain carries TRBV4-2 and TRBJ2-3, with D possibly being TRBD2 (5 bases). V lost 4 bases to trimming and J lost 4 bases, with 12 bases between them. The germline V gene has CDR1 LGHNA and CDR2 YNFKEQ. The CDR3 consists of 14 residues. CDR3 DNA sequence: TGTGCCAGCAGCCGGGAGCAGGCAGCAGATACGCAGTATTTT. It specifies CASSREQAADTQYF.

The DNA of the CDR3 is TGTGCCAGCCGAGGGGCAGGGAGGATGACCGGGGAGCTGTTTTTT. Its translation: CASRGAGRMTGELFF. This chain joins TRBV11-3 and TRBJ2-2, with a tentative D call TRBD2 (6 bases). Trimming left V 8 bases short and J 5 bases short, with 18 bases between. Germline loops: CDR1 SGHNT, CDR2 YENEEA. The CDR3 runs 15 residues.

The V gene is TRBV7-2, the J gene TRBJ2-2; 10 bases align to TRBD2. The CDR3 sequence is 18 residues long. The germline V gene has CDR1 SGHTA and CDR2 FQGNSA. The junction had 15 bases not matched to a gene; V was cut back by 5 bases and J by 6 bases. CDR3 loop: CASSLGGGLAGVSGELFF. The CDR3 nucleotides read TGTGCCAGCAGCCTAGGAGGCGGCCTAGCGGGAGTGTCCGGGGAGCTGTTTTTT.

The rearrangement joins TRBV5-1 to TRBJ2-3, with 7 bases aligning to TRBD2. The CDR3 is made up of 15 amino acids. Losses at the gene ends were 4 bases for V and 2 bases for J; bases not matched to a gene: 7. The V gene's germline CDR1 is SGHRS and CDR2 YFSETQ. The CDR3 sequence: CASSPARGTTDTQYF. DNA of the CDR3: TGCGCCAGCAGCCCTGCGCGGGGGACCACAGATACGCAGTATTTT.